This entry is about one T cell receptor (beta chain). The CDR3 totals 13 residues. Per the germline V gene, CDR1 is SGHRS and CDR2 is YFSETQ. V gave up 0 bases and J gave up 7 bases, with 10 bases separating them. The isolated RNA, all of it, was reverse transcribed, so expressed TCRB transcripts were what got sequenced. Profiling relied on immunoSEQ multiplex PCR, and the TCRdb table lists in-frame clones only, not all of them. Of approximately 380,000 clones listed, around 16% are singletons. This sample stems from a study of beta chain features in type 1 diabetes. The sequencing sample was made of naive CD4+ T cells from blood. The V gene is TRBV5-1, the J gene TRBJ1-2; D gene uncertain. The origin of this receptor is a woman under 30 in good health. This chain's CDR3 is CASSLAWQFGYTF. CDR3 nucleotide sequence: TGCGCCAGCAGCTTGGCCTGGCAGTTTGGCTACACCTTC.